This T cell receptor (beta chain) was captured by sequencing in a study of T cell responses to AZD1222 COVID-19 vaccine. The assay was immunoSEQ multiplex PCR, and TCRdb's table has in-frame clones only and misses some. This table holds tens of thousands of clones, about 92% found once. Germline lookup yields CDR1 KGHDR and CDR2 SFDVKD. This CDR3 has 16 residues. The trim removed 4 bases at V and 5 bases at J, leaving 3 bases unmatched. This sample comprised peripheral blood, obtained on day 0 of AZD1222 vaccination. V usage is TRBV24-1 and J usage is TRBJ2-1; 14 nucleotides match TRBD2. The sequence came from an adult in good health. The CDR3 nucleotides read TGTGCCACCAGTGACCCGACTAGCGGGAGGGACAATGAGCAGTTCTTC. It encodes CATSDPTSGRDNEQFF.